The clone carrying this TCR beta chain was picked up a small number of times. The CDR3 totals 14 residues. V shed 3 bases and J shed 6 bases, with 12 bases lying between them. Looked up from germline, CDR1 is MDHEN and CDR2 is SYDVKM. Only in-frame clones appear in the TCRdb table, and some are missing; sequencing was by immunoSEQ multiplex PCR. The sample holds approximately 6,000 clones, 85% seen once. Noted time point: 2015-2016 season, pre-vaccination. Adults were given seasonal inactivated influenza vaccine, and blood CD4 subsets were sorted before and after vaccination. The data were taken from a study of follicular helper T cells after annual influenza vaccination.

The TCR was taken from an adult who received the influenza vaccine. The source material was CXCR5+ CD38- circulating T follicular helper cells from blood, sampled on the day of influenza vaccination. Subset specified: circulating Tfh, non-naive CD4+CXCR5+PD-1+ (ICOS+CD38+ or ICOS-CD38-). The chain employs TRBV28 and TRBJ1-5; D may be TRBD1 (6 bases). The CDR3, as DNA: TGTGCCAGCAGTTTGTTGCAGGGGCCTCAGCCCCAGCATTTT. Encoded protein: CASSLLQGPQPQHF.